The sequence of this TCR beta chain was determined in a study of CD8+CD57+ T cells in acquired aplastic anemia. The study profiled TCR beta VDJ and CDR3 using genomic DNA as template. MiXCR, run by TCRdb on the reads, gives a single entry per CDR3 protein. The table records roughly 300,000 distinct CDR3 sequences, 56% of them present only once. This clonotype was seen ten or more times. This CDR3 is 13 amino acids long. In germline, CDR1 is SGHRS, CDR2 YFSETQ. Trimming shortened V by 0 bases and J by 3 bases, and 7 bases separated the two germline ends. The specimen sequenced was sorted CD4+, CD8+, or CD8+CD57+ T cells (not recorded which) from PBMCs. This chain links TRBV5-1 with TRBJ2-7; D is unresolved. The origin of this receptor is a human donor with severe aplastic anemia or a healthy control (not recorded which). The CDR3 protein is CASSLGYDYEQYF. CDR3 DNA sequence: TGCGCCAGCAGCTTGGGATATGACTACGAGCAGTACTTC.